Shown below are 32 T cell receptor beta chains from a single sample sequenced in a study of spatial heterogeneity in lung cancer. Time point specified: sample taken at primary tumor resection. Unsorted tumor, nontumor lung tissue or cryopreserved PBMC supplied the whole RNA. One entry per CDR3 protein, called by TCRdb with MiXCR from the 5' RACE reads. Here the sample spans almost 75,000 distinct CDR3 sequences, roughly 14% being singletons. The specimen was PBMCs, collected at surgery. The receptors derive from a male donor with early-stage non-small cell lung cancer.

This clonotype occurred a few times. V is TRBV6-4 and J is TRBJ1-1; D gene uncertain. This CDR3 is 13 amino acids long. Germline CDR1 is MRHNA and CDR2 is SNTAGT. V gave up 4 bases and J gave up 3 bases, with 9 bases separating them. CDR3 sequence: CASSVGRYTEAFF. As DNA, the CDR3 is TGTGCCAGCAGTGTAGGCAGATACACTGAAGCTTTCTTT.

This clonotype was recorded at least ten times. V usage is TRBV2 and J usage is TRBJ1-1; D gene ambiguous. CDR1 is SNHLY, CDR2 FYNNEI, per germline. The CDR3 loop spans 13 amino acids. Deletions cut 1 base from V and 11 bases from J, with 14 bases between. This CDR3 is CASSEEDLSGAFF. Here the CDR3 DNA reads TGTGCCAGCAGTGAAGAAGACCTATCCGGGGCTTTCTTT.

This clonotype was observed at least ten times. The chain joins TRBV29-1 to TRBJ2-5; D perhaps matches TRBD2 (5 bases). CDR3 length equals 11 residues. The germline gives CDR1 SQVTM, CDR2 ANQGSEA. The ends were cut back, 4 bases at V and 10 bases at J, with 13 bases in the middle. Here the CDR3 reads CSVGETPGQYF. CDR3 sequence (DNA): TGCAGCGTTGGGGAGACCCCGGGCCAGTACTTC. Variable domain in full (rest from reference TRBV29-1 and TRBJ2-5): SAVISQKPSRDICQRGTSLTIQCQVDSQVTMMFWYRQQPGQSLTLIATANQGSEATYESGFVIDKFPISRPNLTFSTLTVSNMSPEDSSIYLCSVGETPGQYFGPGTRLLVL.

This chain joins TRBV6-6 and TRBJ1-1, with 9 bases fitting TRBD1. The CDR3 is 17 amino acids. The J segment lost 8 bases and the V segment lost 6 bases, leaving 19 bases of the junction unmatched. Germline V CDR1 and CDR2: MNHNY, SVGAGI (reference sequence). The CDR3 DNA reads TGTGCCAGCAGAAAACTTTGGACAGGGGCCTCTAACCGAGAAGCTTTCTTT. Translation: CASRKLWTGASNREAFF.

This clonotype was seen repeatedly, ten times or more. The genes are TRBV3-1 and TRBJ1-1, with D uncertain. Germline V gene lookup returns CDR1 LGHDT and CDR2 YNNKEL (reference sequence). The CDR3 contains 18 residues. The ends were cut back, 0 bases at V and 0 bases at J, with 17 bases in the middle. This CDR3 reads CASSQDFITAKMNTEAFF. CDR3 in DNA: TGTGCCAGCAGCCAAGATTTCATCACAGCAAAAATGAACACTGAAGCTTTCTTT.

As concerns this clonotype: Mismatch with germline at one junction end may stem from a read error. This chain joins TRBV5-1 and TRBJ2-7; 7 bases match TRBD2. This CDR3 is built from 17 residues. Germline CDR1 and CDR2: SGHRS and YFSETQ. The CDR3 DNA reads as TGCACCAGCAGCTTGCGGACCGCCCCCGGGGGGACCTACGAGCAGTACTTC. This encodes CTSSLRTAPGGTYEQYF.

This sequence joins TRBV5-1 and TRBJ2-7, with 12 bases lining up with TRBD1. CDR3 length: 15 amino acids. Germline V CDR1 and CDR2: SGHRS, YFSETQ. Trimming at V came to 1 base and at J to 7 bases, leaving 6 bases not matched to a gene. In DNA form, the CDR3 reads TGCGCCAGCAGCTTGCTGGGACAGGGGGCGGGAGAGCAGTACTTC. Translation: CASSLLGQGAGEQYF.

This clonotype was counted at least ten times. This chain connects TRBV5-1 to TRBJ2-2, with TRBD1 as a possible D gene (5 bases). Looked up from germline, CDR1 is SGHRS and CDR2 is YFSETQ. Between the trimmed V and J ends, which lost 0 bases and 0 bases, there was a span of 9 bases. This CDR3 spans 16 amino acids. DNA for the CDR3: TGCGCCAGCAGCTTGGCGGACACGTCGAACACCGGGGAGCTGTTTTTT. Protein: CASSLADTSNTGELFF.

V and J are TRBV19 and TRBJ1-2, with D possibly being TRBD1 (6 bases). Deletions cut 3 bases from V and 6 bases from J, with 17 bases between. The CDR3 runs 15 residues. The germline gives CDR1 LNHDA, CDR2 SQIVND (reference sequence). The CDR3 DNA reads TGTGCCAGTAGTATCTTCTCAGGGGAGGCTGATGGCTACACCTTC. This sequence encodes CASSIFSGEADGYTF.

This clonotype was counted ten times or more. The chain couples TRBV4-1 to TRBJ2-7; D ambiguous. The V gene's germline CDR1 is MGHRA and CDR2 YSYEKL. V shed 1 base and J shed 8 bases, with 12 bases lying between them. The CDR3 sequence is 13 residues long. This CDR3 is CASSQASYTQQYF. The DNA of the CDR3 is TGCGCCAGCAGCCAAGCTTCCTACACCCAGCAGTACTTC.

The chain recombines TRBV6-5 with TRBJ2-6; D is ambiguous. The ends were cut back, 0 bases at V and 0 bases at J, with 9 bases in the middle. CDR1 is MNHEY and CDR2 is SVGAGI in the germline V gene. This CDR3 has 17 residues. CDR3 region: CASSYSVSPSGANVLTF. CDR3 nucleotides: TGTGCCAGCAGTTACTCGGTCAGCCCCTCTGGGGCCAACGTCCTGACTTTC.

In its sample, this clonotype was seen many times. This rearrangement joins TRBV28 to TRBJ2-1, with 11 bases fitting TRBD1. The CDR3 is 16 residues long. Per germline, CDR1 MDHEN and CDR2 SYDVKM. Trimming took 6 bases from V and 7 from J; bases not matched to a gene: 11. The CDR3 here is CASRLAGTGGSNEQFF. The CDR3 DNA is TGTGCCAGCAGGCTAGCCGGGACAGGGGGTAGTAATGAGCAGTTCTTC.

With respect to this clonotype: Given a much more abundant clone one base away, this may be a read error. The chain joins TRBV15 to TRBJ2-1; D unresolved. V was shortened by 7 bases and J by 8 bases, with 21 bases between the two germline ends. Germline V gene sequence: CDR1 LNHNV, CDR2 YYDKDF (reference sequence). The CDR3 covers 15 residues. The CDR3 reads CATTPGQSGPDEQFF. In DNA form, the CDR3 reads TGTGCCACCACCCCAGGCCAGTCCGGACCTGATGAGCAGTTCTTC.

The chain has TRBV5-1 and TRBJ2-7; D possibly matches TRBD1 or TRBD2 (5 bases each). The CDR3 contains 14 residues. Germline CDR1 is SGHRS and CDR2 is YFSETQ. Trimming shortened V by 0 bases and J by 2 bases, and 9 bases separated the two germline ends. The CDR3 sequence: CASSLELGAYEQYF. The CDR3 DNA is TGCGCCAGCAGCTTGGAGCTGGGGGCCTACGAGCAGTACTTC.

This clonotype was found a few times. The rearrangement uses TRBV11-1 and TRBJ2-7; D not resolved. This CDR3 region has 15 residues. V was shortened by 2 bases and J by 3 bases, with 14 bases between the two germline ends. Germline V gene lookup returns CDR1 SGHAT and CDR2 FQDESV (reference sequence). CDR3 in amino acids: CASSLSISDRYEQYF. CDR3 DNA sequence: TGTGCCAGCAGCTTAAGCATCAGCGACCGCTACGAGCAGTACTTC.

V usage is TRBV3-1 and J usage is TRBJ1-1, with D perhaps matching TRBD1 (6 bases). V was trimmed by 4 bases and J by 4 bases, leaving 13 bases between them. The CDR3 contains 14 residues. The germline gives CDR1 LGHDT, CDR2 YNNKEL (reference sequence). Here the CDR3 reads CASSRFPDSTEAFF. For the CDR3, the DNA is TGTGCCAGCAGCCGGTTCCCGGACAGCACTGAAGCTTTCTTT.

The chain links TRBV6-2 or TRBV6-3 to TRBJ2-2; TRBD2 is a possible D gene (5 bases). The CDR3 consists of 15 residues. Germline V gene data show CDR1 as MNHEY and CDR2 as SVGEGT. The V gene lost 2 bases and the J gene lost 6 bases, with 13 bases spanning the gap. The CDR3 DNA reads TGTGCCAGCAGTTACCGAGACCCCGGGGCCGGGGAGCTGTTTTTT. This translates into CASSYRDPGAGELFF.

This clonotype was picked up many times. The chain uses TRBV13 and TRBJ2-1; TRBD2 aligns across 8 bases. The CDR3 extends over 14 amino acids. Germline V gene sequence: CDR1 PRHDT, CDR2 FYEKMQ (reference sequence). J was trimmed by 4 bases and V by 1 base; bases with no gene match: 0. The CDR3 DNA follows: TGTGCCAGCAGCTTAGCGGGAGGGTACAATGAGCAGTTCTTC. It translates to CASSLAGGYNEQFF.

This clonotype was seen ten or more times. The chain links TRBV10-3 to TRBJ2-1, with 8 bases that match TRBD2. Germline V gene data show CDR1 as ENHRY and CDR2 as SYGVKD. The junction had 8 bases not matched to a gene; V was cut back by 2 bases and J by 8 bases. This CDR3 has 15 residues. The CDR3 reads CAISEVSGSSDEQFF. The DNA of the CDR3 is TGTGCCATCAGTGAGGTCAGCGGGAGCTCCGATGAGCAGTTCTTC.

V gene TRBV30 combines with J gene TRBJ2-1; 11 positions match TRBD2. The V gene end was trimmed by 4 bases and the J gene end by 2 bases; junction bases not matched to a gene: 1. The germline gives CDR1 GTSNPN, CDR2 SVGIG (reference sequence). The CDR3 length is 14 residues. This chain's CDR3 is CAWTSGRTYNEQFF. The CDR3 DNA sequence: TGTGCCTGGACTAGCGGGAGGACCTACAATGAGCAGTTCTTC.

The sample holds many counts of this clonotype. This chain uses TRBV12-3 or TRBV12-4 with TRBJ2-7; D may be TRBD1 (6 bases). This CDR3 spans 15 amino acids. Trimming removed 6 bases from V and 1 base from J, with 16 bases in between. CDR3 nucleotides: TGTGCCAGCAGATCCACCGGGACACCGTCCTACGAGCAGTACTTC. Protein: CASRSTGTPSYEQYF.

There are a few counts of this clonotype. The chain recombines TRBV5-1 with TRBJ1-2; 7 nucleotides match TRBD1. The CDR3 runs 13 residues. Germline CDR1 is SGHRS and CDR2 is YFSETQ. The ends lost 4 bases at V and 7 bases at J; junction bases unmatched: 7. Here the CDR3 reads CASSPEGAGGYTF. The CDR3 coding sequence is TGCGCCAGCAGCCCGGAGGGGGCCGGTGGCTACACCTTC.

The chain recombines TRBV7-6 with TRBJ2-1; 14 bases are a match to TRBD2. The CDR3 runs 16 residues. Germline V gene sequence: CDR1 SGHVS, CDR2 FNYEAQ. Trimming removed 5 bases from V and 9 bases from J; junction bases left unmatched: 9. In DNA form, the CDR3 reads TGTGCCAGCAGCCCAAGACTAGCGGGAGGGCTAAGTGAGCAGTTCTTC. Translating it yields CASSPRLAGGLSEQFF.

V and J are TRBV10-3 and TRBJ1-1; D remains ambiguous. The CDR3 contains 10 residues. Trimming took off 5 bases at V and 2 bases at J, with 0 bases between the two ends. Per germline, CDR1 ENHRY and CDR2 SYGVKD. The CDR3 nucleotides read TGTGCCATCAGTAACACTGAAGCTTTCTTT. Protein: CAISNTEAFF.

The table lists this clonotype with many counts. The chain carries TRBV5-1 and TRBJ2-5; 12 bases are a match to TRBD2. There are 15 residues in the CDR3. Trimming took 0 bases from V and 5 from J; bases not matched to a gene: 2. The germline CDR1 and CDR2 sequences are SGHRS and YFSETQ. The CDR3 reads CASSLALAGGETQYF. CDR3 nucleotide sequence: TGCGCCAGCAGCTTGGCACTAGCGGGAGGCGAGACCCAGTACTTC.

This clonotype was recorded at least ten times. Compared with germline, one end of the junction differs, possibly owing to a read error. The chain recombines TRBV19 with TRBJ2-5; 7 bases agree with TRBD1. Germline V gene lookup returns CDR1 LNHDA and CDR2 SQIVND (reference sequence). CDR3 length: 14 amino acids. CDR3 nucleotides: TGTGCCAGTCGTATCCGACAGGGTCAAGAGACCCAGTACTTC. Its protein is CASRIRQGQETQYF.

This clonotype was counted only a few times. V and J are TRBV2 and TRBJ1-1, with D maybe TRBD1 (6 bases). Germline CDR1 is SNHLY and CDR2 is FYNNEI. This CDR3 comprises 14 residues. V gave up 4 bases and J gave up 7 bases, with 16 bases separating them. The CDR3 DNA is TGTGCCAGCAGTGGGGCATGGGGGGCTCTTGAAGCTTTCTTT. It codes for CASSGAWGALEAFF.

In its sample, this clonotype was seen a few times. The CDR3 DNA reads as TGTGCCAGCAGCTTTAAGGGTAGTCGTAATGAGCAGTTCTTC. Protein product: CASSFKGSRNEQFF. The rearrangement uses TRBV6-5 and TRBJ2-1, with D unclear. Germline CDR1 MNHEY, CDR2 SVGAGI. The CDR3 contains 14 residues. V lost 6 bases and J 7 bases, leaving 16 bases between the germline ends.

This chain connects TRBV20-1 to TRBJ1-2; D ambiguous. Germline values: CDR1 DFQATT, CDR2 SNEGSKA (reference sequence). This CDR3 region has 15 residues. Trimming shortened V by 0 bases and J by 3 bases, and 14 bases separated the two germline ends. The CDR3 spells CSARDRASLDYGYTF. The CDR3 region has the DNA TGCAGTGCTAGAGATAGGGCCAGTCTGGACTATGGCTACACCTTC.

This clonotype turned up a few times. The chain uses TRBV6-5 and TRBJ2-1; TRBD2 matches at 11 bases. There are 17 residues in the CDR3. Trimming cost V 2 bases and J 1 base; bases outside gene matches: 4. Germline V gives CDR1 MNHEY, CDR2 SVGAGI. CDR3 sequence: CASSYLTSGSSYNEQFF. The CDR3 DNA follows: TGTGCCAGCAGTTACCTAACTAGCGGGAGTTCCTACAATGAGCAGTTCTTC.

This clonotype was seen many times. The V call is TRBV5-1, the J call TRBJ2-2, with D possibly TRBD1 on 5 matching bases. The CDR3 is made up of 16 amino acids. The germline CDR1 and CDR2 sequences are SGHRS and YFSETQ. The V gene lost 3 bases and the J gene lost 0 bases, with 12 bases spanning the gap. As DNA, the CDR3 is TGCGCCAGCAGCTCGACAGCGCTCGCGAACACCGGGGAGCTGTTTTTT. The encoded protein is CASSSTALANTGELFF.

The gene calls are TRBV7-7 and TRBJ2-2; D may be TRBD2 (5 bases). The CDR3 has 14 amino acids. Germline V gene lookup returns CDR1 SSHAT and CDR2 FNYEAQ (reference sequence). Trimming stripped 5 bases from V and 4 bases from J, with 11 bases between. CDR3 region: CASSPSPSTGELFF. The CDR3, as DNA: TGTGCCAGCAGCCCTAGCCCCAGCACCGGGGAGCTGTTTTTT.